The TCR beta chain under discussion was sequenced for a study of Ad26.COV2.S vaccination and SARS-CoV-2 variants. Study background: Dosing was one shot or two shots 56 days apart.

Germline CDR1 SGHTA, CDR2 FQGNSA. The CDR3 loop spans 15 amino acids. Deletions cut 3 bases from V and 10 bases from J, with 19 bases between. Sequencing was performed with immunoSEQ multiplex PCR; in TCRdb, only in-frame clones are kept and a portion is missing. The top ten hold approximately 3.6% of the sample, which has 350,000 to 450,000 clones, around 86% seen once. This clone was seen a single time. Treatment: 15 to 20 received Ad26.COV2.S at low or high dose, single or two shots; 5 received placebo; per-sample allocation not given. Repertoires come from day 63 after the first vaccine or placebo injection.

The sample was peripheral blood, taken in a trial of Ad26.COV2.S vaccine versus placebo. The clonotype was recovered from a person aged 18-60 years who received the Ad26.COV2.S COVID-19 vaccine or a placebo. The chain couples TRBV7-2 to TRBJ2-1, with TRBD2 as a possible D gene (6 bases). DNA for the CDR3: TGTGCCAGCAGCTTTTCCGGGACTGGGGGGTGGGAGCAGTTCTTC. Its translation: CASSFSGTGGWEQFF. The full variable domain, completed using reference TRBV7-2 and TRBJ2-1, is GAGVSQSPSNKVTEKGKDVELRCDPISGHTALYWYRQSLGQGLEFLIYFQGNSAPDKSGLPSDRFSAERTGGSVSTLTIQRTQQEDSAVYLCASSFSGTGGWEQFFGPGTRLTVL.